Each of the 26 T cell receptor beta chains below was sequenced from the same sample in a study of OX40 agonist ivuxolimab in advanced cancers. Measured with immunoSEQ multiplex PCR; TCRdb has only the in-frame clones, and not every one. Here the sample spans under 85,000 clones, approximately 88% being singletons. The specimen was CD4+ or CD8+ T cells sorted from blood, collected in a trial of the OX40 agonist ivuxolimab. The receptor source for this set is an adult with an advanced solid tumor such as melanoma, head and neck, liver or kidney cancer.

The chain combines TRBV18 with TRBJ1-3; D gene unclear. CDR3 length: 15 residues. In germline, CDR1 is KGHSH, CDR2 LQKENI. V lost 0 bases and J 4 bases, leaving 10 bases between the germline ends. CDR3 coding DNA: TGTGCCAGCTCACCACCTTCAGAATCCGGAAACACCATATATTTT. Its translation is CASSPPSESGNTIYF.

The gene calls are TRBV5-4 and TRBJ2-1, with unresolved D. Germline V gene data show CDR1 as SGHNT and CDR2 as YYREEE (reference sequence). The CDR3 is made up of 15 amino acids. Trimming shortened V by 0 bases and J by 0 bases, and 7 bases separated the two germline ends. The CDR3 loop reads CASSLELSSYNEQFF. CDR3 nucleotides: TGTGCCAGCAGCTTGGAACTGAGCTCCTACAATGAGCAGTTCTTC.

The chain couples TRBV7-9 to TRBJ1-1, with D maybe TRBD1 (5 bases). Germline V gene data show CDR1 as SEHNR and CDR2 as FQNEAQ (reference sequence). Trimming stripped 4 bases from V and 5 bases from J, with 8 bases between. The length of the CDR3 is 12 residues. In DNA, the CDR3 is TGTGCCAGCAGCTCCGGGGGGACTGAAGCTTTCTTT. Translating gives CASSSGGTEAFF.

This chain links TRBV5-1 with TRBJ1-2, with TRBD1 matching 10 bases. Germline V gene lookup returns CDR1 SGHRS and CDR2 YFSETQ. The CDR3 is 14 residues long. The V and J ends lost 3 bases and 2 bases, in that order; junction bases with no gene match: 1. In DNA form, the CDR3 reads TGCGCCAGCAGCTCGGGACAGGGGAACTATGGCTACACCTTC. Translating it yields CASSSGQGNYGYTF. Full variable domain (missing parts from reference TRBV5-1 and TRBJ1-2): KAGVTQTPRYLIKTRGQQVTLSCSPISGHRSVSWYQQTPGQGLQFLFEYFSETQRNKGNFPGRFSGRQFSNSRSEMNVSTLELGDSALYLCASSSGQGNYGYTFGSGTRLTVV.

V gene TRBV2 combines with J gene TRBJ1-6; perhaps TRBD1 as D (5 bases). The CDR3 totals 13 residues. Trimming took 2 bases from V and 10 from J, leaving 9 bases between them. The germline V gene has CDR1 SNHLY and CDR2 FYNNEI. Here the CDR3 DNA reads TGTGCCAGCAGTGAACCAGGGCACTCACCCCTCCACTTT. Residues: CASSEPGHSPLHF.

In DNA form, the CDR3 reads TGTGCCAGTAGTAGTCGGGGACGGAGCACCGGGGAGCTGTTTTTT. Protein sequence: CASSSRGRSTGELFF. The chain has TRBV19 and TRBJ2-2; tentatively, D is TRBD1 or TRBD2 (5 bases each). The V gene's germline CDR1 is LNHDA and CDR2 SQIVND (reference sequence). V lost 4 bases, J lost 4 bases, and 13 bases lay in between. The CDR3 loop spans 15 amino acids.

The chain couples TRBV19 to TRBJ1-2, with 7 bases identical to TRBD1. The CDR3 has 14 residues. The germline CDR1 and CDR2 sequences are LNHDA and SQIVND (reference sequence). J was trimmed by 4 bases and V by 6 bases; bases with no gene match: 8. This CDR3 reads CASRTKTGSYGYTF. As DNA, the CDR3 is TGTGCCAGTAGGACTAAGACAGGGTCCTATGGCTACACCTTC.

V gene TRBV7-2 combines with J gene TRBJ1-1; D gene uncertain. This CDR3 contains 13 residues. Trimming stripped 3 bases from V and 4 bases from J, with 9 bases between. The V gene's germline CDR1 is SGHTA and CDR2 FQGNSA. Here the CDR3 reads CASSFPRGTEAFF. CDR3 coding DNA: TGTGCCAGCAGCTTTCCGCGGGGCACTGAAGCTTTCTTT.

The genes are TRBV10-2 and TRBJ2-2, with a tentative D call TRBD2 (5 bases). The CDR3 contains 14 residues. Looked up from germline, CDR1 is WSHSY and CDR2 is SAAADI. V gave up 7 bases and J gave up 2 bases, with 11 bases separating them. The CDR3 bases are TGCGCCAGCACGGAGCGGATAAACACCGGGGAGCTGTTTTTT. Translating gives CASTERINTGELFF.

The rearrangement links TRBV30 to TRBJ1-2; D unclear. The V and J ends lost 4 bases and 8 bases respectively, with 14 bases between them. This CDR3 spans 12 amino acids. Germline CDR1 GTSNPN, CDR2 SVGIG (reference sequence). CDR3 in DNA: TGTGCCTGGACCGATATTTTGGGGGGCTACACCTTC. This sequence encodes CAWTDILGGYTF.

This chain uses TRBV7-9 with TRBJ1-4; unclear D gene. Trimming took off 5 bases at V and 5 bases at J, with 12 bases between the two ends. This CDR3 is 14 amino acids long. The germline CDR1 and CDR2 sequences are SEHNR and FQNEAQ (reference sequence). The CDR3 coding sequence is TGTGCCAGCAGCCAGAGGACCGGGAATGAAAAACTGTTTTTT. Translation: CASSQRTGNEKLFF.

CDR3 in amino acids: CASSLVWGGTYEQYF. CDR3 nucleotides: TGTGCCAGCAGCTTAGTATGGGGGGGAACCTACGAGCAGTACTTC. This rearrangement joins TRBV11-2 to TRBJ2-7; 7 bases align to TRBD2. This CDR3 region has 15 residues. Trimming took 1 base from V and 2 from J; bases not matched to a gene: 5. The germline V gene has CDR1 SGHAT and CDR2 FQNNGV.

V gene TRBV7-4 combines with J gene TRBJ1-5; 7 bases are shared with TRBD1. The V gene end was trimmed by 3 bases and the J gene end by 7 bases; junction bases not matched to a gene: 3. The germline V gene encodes CDR1 SGHVT and CDR2 SQSDAQ. The CDR3 has 13 amino acids. The DNA for the CDR3 is TGTGCCAGCAGCTTTACAGGGGAACAGCCCCAGCATTTT. Residues: CASSFTGEQPQHF.

J is TRBJ1-4 and V is TRBV7-9; D unresolved. CDR1 and CDR2 from the germline V gene are SEHNR and FQNEAQ (reference sequence). The CDR3 is 15 amino acids. With 5 bases removed from V and 3 bases from J, the gap between germline ends came to 13 bases. CDR3 nucleotide sequence: TGTGCCAGCAGCCTAATTATGGGGTCTAATGAAAAACTGTTTTTT. Encoded protein: CASSLIMGSNEKLFF.

CDR3 DNA: TGTGCCAGCTCACCCGGGACAGGATTGATCACCGGGGAGCTGTTTTTT. Translating it yields CASSPGTGLITGELFF. The V call is TRBV18, the J call TRBJ2-2, with 8 bases matching TRBD1. The CDR3 length is 16 residues. Germline loops: CDR1 KGHSH, CDR2 LQKENI. V lost 3 bases, J lost 4 bases, and 7 bases stayed unmatched.

A remark on this clone: The sample holds other DNA sequences that translate to the same CDR3. This chain uses TRBV6-5 with TRBJ2-1; TRBD2 aligns across 8 bases. This CDR3 region has 15 residues. Germline CDR1 is MNHEY and CDR2 is SVGAGI. V was clipped by 2 bases and J by 4 bases; unmatched bases: 4. This CDR3 reads CASSYASSGYNEQFF. CDR3 sequence (DNA): TGTGCCAGCAGTTACGCGTCTAGCGGGTACAATGAGCAGTTCTTC.

CDR3 bases: TGTGCCAGCAGTTCACTAGGGGGCAATGAGCAGTTCTTC. Amino acid sequence: CASSSLGGNEQFF. The rearrangement links TRBV2 to TRBJ2-1; D is perhaps TRBD1 (6 bases). The CDR3 contains 13 residues. Per germline, CDR1 SNHLY and CDR2 FYNNEI. Trimming removed 5 bases from V and 6 bases from J, with 11 bases in between. Full variable domain (rest looked up from reference TRBV2 and TRBJ2-1): EPEVTQTPSHQVTQMGQEVILRCVPISNHLYFYWYRQILGQKVEFLVSFYNNEISEKSEIFDDQFSVERPDGSNFTLKIRSTKLEDSAMYFCASSSLGGNEQFFGPGTRLTVL.

The rearrangement joins TRBV11-2 to TRBJ2-7; the match to TRBD2 covers 10 bases. CDR1 is SGHAT, CDR2 FQNNGV, per germline. The CDR3 sequence is 16 residues long. Unmatched junction bases numbered 2, after V lost 0 bases and J lost 0 bases. The CDR3 coding sequence is TGTGCCAGCAGCTTAGAACTAGCGGGGACCTCCTACGAGCAGTACTTC. Translating it yields CASSLELAGTSYEQYF.

V usage is TRBV9 and J usage is TRBJ2-1; TRBD1 matches 8 bases. The CDR3 is made up of 15 amino acids. The V gene's germline CDR1 is SGDLS and CDR2 YYNGEE. J lost 6 bases, V lost 4 bases, and 9 bases had no gene match. CDR3 sequence: CASSPLWGTGNEQFF. The CDR3 nucleotides read TGTGCCAGCAGCCCCCTATGGGGGACAGGCAATGAGCAGTTCTTC.

V usage is TRBV19 and J usage is TRBJ2-5; no reliable D call. The length of the CDR3 is 11 residues. The V end lost 9 bases, the J end lost 5 bases, and 10 bases lay between the germline ends. The V gene's germline CDR1 is LNHDA and CDR2 SQIVND (reference sequence). This chain's CDR3 is CASAAAETQYF. Here the CDR3 DNA reads TGTGCCAGCGCAGCTGCGGAGACCCAGTACTTC.

This chain's CDR3 is CASDYGTGYQPQHF. CDR3 bases: TGTGCCAGCGACTATGGGACAGGCTATCAGCCCCAGCATTTT. The genes are TRBV2 and TRBJ1-5, with TRBD1 identical over 8 bases. Germline V gene lookup returns CDR1 SNHLY and CDR2 FYNNEI. Germline trimming cut 8 bases from V and 5 bases from J; bases unmatched to any gene: 8. This CDR3 comprises 14 residues.

This chain links TRBV30 with TRBJ1-5, with a possible D match to TRBD1 (5 bases). There are 17 residues in the CDR3. Germline V gives CDR1 GTSNPN, CDR2 SVGIG (reference sequence). Trimming left V 2 bases short and J 6 bases short, with 23 bases between. The CDR3 sequence: CAWSSGRYGTSGQPQHF. In nucleotides, the CDR3 is TGTGCCTGGAGTAGCGGGAGATACGGGACGTCGGGTCAGCCCCAGCATTTT.

CDR3 bases: TGTGCCAGCTCACCCTCTTCGACAGGGGGCTGGGAGACCCAGTACTTC. Translating gives CASSPSSTGGWETQYF. This chain connects TRBV18 to TRBJ2-5; 10 nucleotides align to TRBD1. Germline CDR1 KGHSH, CDR2 LQKENI. The CDR3 has 16 residues. With V trimmed by 3 bases and J by 5 bases, 9 bases remained unmatched. Complete variable domain (other parts from reference TRBV18 and TRBJ2-5): NAGVMQNPRHLVRRRGQEARLRCSPMKGHSHVYWYRQLPEEGLKFMVYLQKENIIDESGMPKERFSAEFPKEGPSILRIQQVVRGDSAAYFCASSPSSTGGWETQYFGPGTRLLVL.

The chain carries TRBV6-5 and TRBJ2-7; no clear D. This CDR3 is built from 13 residues. Germline CDR1 reads MNHEY; CDR2 reads SVGAGI. The ends were cut back, 0 bases at V and 0 bases at J, with 3 bases in the middle. The CDR3: CASSYSLSYEQYF. DNA for the CDR3: TGTGCCAGCAGTTACTCGCTCTCCTACGAGCAGTACTTC.

A single count supports this clone. For the CDR3, the DNA is TGTGCCAGTAGTATTTCACTAGTTGTCCGAGAGACCCAGTACTTC. This sequence encodes CASSISLVVRETQYF. The gene calls are TRBV19 and TRBJ2-5; TRBD2 is a possible D gene (5 bases). CDR1 is LNHDA, CDR2 SQIVND, per germline (reference sequence). V was cut by 3 bases and J by 4 bases, with 15 bases left in between. CDR3 length: 15 amino acids.

V is TRBV6-1 and J is TRBJ1-4, with a possible D match to TRBD1 (5 bases). With 5 bases removed from V and 5 bases from J, the gap between germline ends came to 15 bases. The CDR3 is made up of 15 amino acids. The V gene's germline CDR1 is MNHNS and CDR2 SASEGT. CDR3 region: CASSLQTGLNEKLFF. As DNA, the CDR3 is TGTGCCAGCAGTCTCCAAACAGGTTTGAATGAAAAACTGTTTTTT.